The source of this T cell receptor (beta chain) is a study of blood T cell repertoires in COVID-19 (dated by TCRdb to between 2020 and 2021). Regarding the study in general: The collaborator samples originated in the United States, Italy and Spain and spanned the acute and convalescent phases of COVID-19. The material from the prospective study consisted of cDNA or gDNA derived from T cells, B-cell-depleted T cells, or PBMCs. Subjects who had been exposed to COVID-19, were actively infected with it, or had recovered from it provided the deeply sampled blood TCRbeta repertoires that made up the dataset. A freely available public database, intended as a resource for researchers studying the immune response to SARS-CoV-2, is where the repertoires were released. Samples were obtained from the ongoing ImmuneRACE study (first 160 participants) and from 1,254 subjects provided by 6 global collaborators. Sample metadata almost always included a de-identified subject ID, COVID-19 status, age in years and sex. Where available, HLA class I and class II types were obtained from metadata supplied by the sample provider rather than from assay-based typing.

From cysteine to phenylalanine, the CDR3 is 16 amino acids long. Just the 48-base CDR3 DNA is kept, in frame starting at base 1. Trimmed from V: 0 bases; trimmed from J: 3 bases; junction bases lacking a gene match: 8. CDR1 is given as SGHNT and CDR2 as YYREEE, both from the germline V gene (reference sequence). For this clone: The clone's antigen remains unknown. Base-call qualities are not available, and no considerably larger clone is one nucleotide away.

The immunoSEQ Assay, a bias-controlled multiplex PCR, was used to amplify TCRbeta CDR3 regions from genomic DNA. In the original analysis: The number of nucleated cells in each sample was estimated from the amplification of reference gene primers within the assay. To quantify the absolute abundance of each unique TCRbeta CDR3 rearrangement, sequence reads were collapsed and filtered. For each sample, productive Simpson clonality was calculated by taking the square root of Simpson's diversity index across productive rearrangements. The clones in this table, taken by TCRdb from immuneACCESS, are in-frame only. Not every clone is retained; where verified, under half of the shortfall comes from an unresolved V gene, and the cause of the rest is unknown. The DNA was the basis for D and trimming; V, J and clone size are from that table. For this sample there are about 120,000 clones; 85% to 90% appear just once. In total, the top ten clones hold 25% to 35% of the sample.

Whole blood was collected in K2EDTA tubes by collaborating institutions according to the institutions' own protocols. For TCRbeta analysis, collaborators shipped samples as frozen whole blood, isolated PBMCs, or DNA extracted from either of those sample types. General findings and caveats noted by the study authors: The amount of clinical and demographic metadata varied by source and participant and was provided uncurated.

The chain is encoded by TRBV5-4 joined to TRBJ2-7; the central 8 bases match TRBD2. The sequencing input was peripheral blood. The receptor was derived from a woman aged 65 to 85 with acute or convalescent COVID-19. The DNA reads TGTGCCAGCAGCTTGGAAGGTATTAGCGGGGTCTACGAGCAGTACTTC. Its translation is CASSLEGISGVYEQYF. With all but the CDR3 taken from the reference TRBV5-4 and TRBJ2-7 genes, the full variable domain is: ETGVTQSPTHLIKTRGQQVTLRCSSQSGHNTVSWYQQALGQGPQFIFQYYREEENGRGNFPPRFSGLQFPNYSSELNVNALELDDSALYLCASSLEGISGVYEQYFGPGTRLTVT.